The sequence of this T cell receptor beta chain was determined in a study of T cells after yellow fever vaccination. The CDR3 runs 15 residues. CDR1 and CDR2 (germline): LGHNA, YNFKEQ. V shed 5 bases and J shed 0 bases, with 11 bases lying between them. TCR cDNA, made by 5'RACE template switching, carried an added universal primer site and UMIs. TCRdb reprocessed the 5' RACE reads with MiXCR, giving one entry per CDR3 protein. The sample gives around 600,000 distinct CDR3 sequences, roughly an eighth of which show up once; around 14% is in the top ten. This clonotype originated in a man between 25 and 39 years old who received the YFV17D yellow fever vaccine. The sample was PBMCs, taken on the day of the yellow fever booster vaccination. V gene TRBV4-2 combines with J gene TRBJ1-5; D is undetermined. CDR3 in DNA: TGTGCCAGCAGCGAACAGACTTATAGCAATCAGCCCCAGCATTTT. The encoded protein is CASSEQTYSNQPQHF.